The following is a T cell receptor (beta chain) sequence with its context. Authors' analysis steps: Amplification with reference gene primers provided the estimates of nucleated cell counts. Profiled with immunoSEQ multiplex PCR; TCRdb holds only in-frame clones, not every one. V and J calls and clone size are copied from that table; D and trimming were computed from the DNA. This sample carries 300,000 to 450,000 clones, roughly 87% of them seen once, and the ten largest clones take approximately 0.93%. This sample was included in a study of blood T cell repertoires in COVID-19. Study context: The United States, Italy and Spain supplied acute and convalescent COVID-19 samples. Sources were T cells, B-cell-depleted T cells, or PBMCs; the material itself was cDNA or gDNA.

From germline, CDR1 is SGHDT and CDR2 YYEEEE. The CDR3 sequence is 13 residues long. V was cut by 4 bases and J by 9 bases, with 14 bases left in between. Recovered participants had two consecutive negative NP/OP PCR tests, healthcare professional clearance, or symptom resolution. This TCR was recovered from a woman in her twenties or thirties who had recovered from COVID-19. The rearrangement links TRBV5-6 to TRBJ2-1, with unresolved D. Sequencing input: PBMCs or T cells enriched from blood (not recorded which). The CDR3 coding sequence is TGTGCCAGCAGCGTGCGGCCAGTTCGTGAGCAGTTCTTC. Translating gives CASSVRPVREQFF.